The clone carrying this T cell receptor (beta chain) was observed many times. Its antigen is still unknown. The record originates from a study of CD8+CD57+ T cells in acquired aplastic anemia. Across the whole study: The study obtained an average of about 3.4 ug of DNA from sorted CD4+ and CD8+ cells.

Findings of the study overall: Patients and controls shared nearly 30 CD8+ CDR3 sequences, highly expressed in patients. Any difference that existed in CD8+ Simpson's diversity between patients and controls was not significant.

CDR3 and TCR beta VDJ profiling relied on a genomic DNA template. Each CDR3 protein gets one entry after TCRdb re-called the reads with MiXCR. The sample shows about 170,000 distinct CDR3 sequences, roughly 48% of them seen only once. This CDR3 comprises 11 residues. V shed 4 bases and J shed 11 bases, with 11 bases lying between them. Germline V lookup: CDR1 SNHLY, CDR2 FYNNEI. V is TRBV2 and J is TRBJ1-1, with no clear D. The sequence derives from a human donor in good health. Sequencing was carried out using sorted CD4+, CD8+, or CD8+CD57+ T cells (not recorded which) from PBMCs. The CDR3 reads CASSVAPEAFF. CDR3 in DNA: TGTGCCAGCAGTGTTGCCCCAGAGGCTTTCTTT.